The clone carrying this T cell receptor beta chain came up many times. Antigen specificity is unknown. Molecular barcoded adaptors covering alpha/delta and beta/gamma chains were used on 400 to 450 ng RNA. TCRdb reprocessed the reads with MiXCR, giving one entry per CDR3 protein. This table has 35,000 to 55,000 distinct CDR3 sequences, approximately 12% appearing once. This sample was taken from a study of read filtering for tumor transcriptome and immune sequencing. Study information: Mean patient age was around 66 years, range roughly 45 to 85; 17 male, more than 11 female.

The CDR3 totals 15 residues. Germline V gene data show CDR1 as ENHRY and CDR2 as SYGVKD. V dropped 3 bases and J dropped 0 bases, with 9 bases sitting between them. General study results and limits: Dropping single-read clonotypes raised IR-seq and RNA-seq shared-clonotype correlation.

Sample: a population of CD138-negative cells sorted from bone marrow. The chain employs TRBV10-3 and TRBJ2-1; D unresolved. This TCR came from a donor over 35 with multiple myeloma. The CDR3 region has the DNA TGTGCCATCAGTGATCAGGACCCCTCCTACAATGAGCAGTTCTTC. It yields the protein CAISDQDPSYNEQFF.